These 25 T cell receptor beta chains share one sample of origin, sequenced in a study of OX40 agonist ivuxolimab in advanced cancers. The protocol was immunoSEQ multiplex PCR, while the TCRdb copy is restricted to in-frame clones and leaves out a portion. The profile covers 45,000 to 60,000 clones, with 87% appearing a single time and approximately 10% taken by the ten largest. Sequenced here: CD4+ or CD8+ T cells sorted from blood, sampled in a trial of the OX40 agonist ivuxolimab. These receptors all come from an adult with an advanced solid tumor such as melanoma, head and neck, liver or kidney cancer.

The chain links TRBV6-5 to TRBJ1-1, with a tentative D call TRBD1 (5 bases). The CDR3 is 13 amino acids. Germline V gene lookup returns CDR1 MNHEY and CDR2 SVGAGI. Trimming took 0 bases from V and 4 from J, leaving 6 bases between them. CDR3 protein: CASSYSGVTEAFF. The CDR3 DNA sequence: TGTGCCAGCAGTTACTCGGGGGTCACTGAAGCTTTCTTT.

This clone appeared a single time. This rearrangement joins TRBV9 to TRBJ2-1; 7 nucleotides match TRBD1. Germline V gives CDR1 SGDLS, CDR2 YYNGEE. This CDR3 spans 16 amino acids. V lost 5 bases to trimming and J lost 2 bases; unmatched junction nucleotides: 10. The CDR3 sequence: CASRGPRDSPYNEQFF. For the CDR3, the DNA is TGTGCCAGCAGAGGTCCCCGGGACAGCCCCTACAATGAGCAGTTCTTC.

This sequence joins TRBV9 and TRBJ1-3, with 7 bases lining up with TRBD1. J gave up 0 bases and V 0 bases, and 3 bases lay outside the gene matches. This CDR3 comprises 16 residues. CDR1 is SGDLS and CDR2 is YYNGEE in the germline V gene. This chain's CDR3 is CASSVVGTVSGNTIYF. DNA for the CDR3: TGTGCCAGCAGCGTAGTAGGGACAGTCTCTGGAAACACCATATATTTT. The full variable domain, rest sourced from reference TRBV9 and TRBJ1-3, is DSGVTQTPKHLITATGQRVTLRCSPRSGDLSVYWYQQSLDQGLQFLIQYYNGEERAKGNILERFSAQQFPDLHSELNLSSLELGDSALYFCASSVVGTVSGNTIYFGEGSWLTVV.

This chain links TRBV16 with TRBJ1-2; no clear D. Germline V lookup: CDR1 KGHSY, CDR2 FQNENV. V was clipped by 0 bases and J by 4 bases, with 9 bases between them. This CDR3 spans 14 amino acids. CDR3 in amino acids: CASSQSVSGYGYTF. The CDR3, as DNA: TGTGCCAGCAGCCAATCCGTGAGTGGCTATGGCTACACCTTC.

The chain employs TRBV7-9 and TRBJ1-1, with D tentatively TRBD1 (5 bases). The CDR3 extends over 14 amino acids. With 3 bases removed from V and 4 bases from J, the gap between germline ends came to 12 bases. Germline lookup yields CDR1 SEHNR and CDR2 FQNEAQ (reference sequence). The CDR3 spells CASSFGGWGTEAFF. For the CDR3, the DNA is TGTGCCAGCAGCTTTGGGGGGTGGGGCACTGAAGCTTTCTTT. The full variable domain, with the rest looked up from reference TRBV7-9 and TRBJ1-1, is DTGVSQNPRHKITKRGQNVTFRCDPISEHNRLYWYRQTLGQGPEFLTYFQNEAQLEKSRLLSDRFSAERPKGSFSTLEIQRTEQGDSAMYLCASSFGGWGTEAFFGQGTRLTVV.

This clone was counted a few times. The V and J genes are TRBV30 and TRBJ1-1; D ambiguous. Germline lookup yields CDR1 GTSNPN and CDR2 SVGIG (reference sequence). The length of the CDR3 is 13 residues. V was pared by 5 bases and J by 1 base, with 11 bases between. The CDR3 loop reads CAWELQRNTEAFF. In DNA form, the CDR3 reads TGTGCCTGGGAACTACAGAGGAACACTGAAGCTTTCTTT. Full variable domain (outside the CDR3, taken from reference TRBV30 and TRBJ1-1): SQTIHQWPATLVQPVGSPLSLECTVEGTSNPNLYWYRQAAGRGLQLLFYSVGIGQISSEVPQNLSASRPQDRQFILSSKKLLLSDSGFYLCAWELQRNTEAFFGQGTRLTVV.

The rearrangement joins TRBV6-5 to TRBJ2-1; D may correspond to TRBD1 or TRBD2 (5 bases each). Germline CDR1 and CDR2: MNHEY and SVGAGI. Between the trimmed V and J ends, which lost 2 bases and 6 bases, there was a span of 8 bases. There are 13 residues in the CDR3. CDR3 sequence: CASSYGGSNEQFF. CDR3 DNA sequence: TGTGCCAGCAGTTACGGGGGTTCCAATGAGCAGTTCTTC.

The V call is TRBV4-3, the J call TRBJ2-1; TRBD2 aligns across 9 bases. Germline CDR1 reads LGHNA; CDR2 reads YSLEER. V was clipped by 4 bases and J by 5 bases; unmatched bases: 9. This CDR3 region has 16 residues. CDR3 in amino acids: CASSLRLAAIDNEQFF. In nucleotides, the CDR3 is TGCGCCAGCAGCCTTAGACTAGCGGCCATCGACAATGAGCAGTTCTTC.

V usage is TRBV27 and J usage is TRBJ1-5; D is unclear. This CDR3 has 15 amino acids. V shed 6 bases and J shed 7 bases, with 19 bases lying between them. Per germline, CDR1 MNHEY and CDR2 SMNVEV (reference sequence). The CDR3 here is CASREQSGPGQPQHF. Here the CDR3 DNA reads TGTGCCAGCAGAGAGCAGAGTGGTCCCGGGCAGCCCCAGCATTTT.

The rearrangement uses TRBV9 and TRBJ2-2; D ambiguous. Germline V CDR1 and CDR2: SGDLS, YYNGEE. The CDR3 has 13 residues. Deletions cut 4 bases from V and 0 bases from J, with 4 bases between. The CDR3 is CASSHANTGELFF. The CDR3 nucleotides are TGTGCCAGCAGCCACGCGAACACCGGGGAGCTGTTTTTT.

This clone was seen more than once but under ten times. V usage is TRBV2 and J usage is TRBJ1-5, with D uncertain. V dropped 10 bases and J dropped 0 bases, with 7 bases sitting between them. This CDR3 contains 12 residues. Germline CDR1 and CDR2: SNHLY and FYNNEI. The CDR3 DNA reads as TGTGCCACCGCGAGTAGCAATCAGCCCCAGCATTTT. It codes for CATASSNQPQHF.

CDR3 in DNA: TGTGCCAGCAGGCCGACTAGCGGGCCCTCCTACGAGCAGTACTTC. This gives the protein CASRPTSGPSYEQYF. This chain connects TRBV7-2 to TRBJ2-7, with 10 bases that match TRBD2. CDR1 is SGHTA, CDR2 FQGNSA, per germline. Unmatched junction bases numbered 5, after V lost 6 bases and J lost 0 bases. The CDR3 covers 15 residues.

This chain links TRBV9 with TRBJ2-7; possibly TRBD2 for D (5 bases). V gave up 4 bases and J gave up 1 base, with 15 bases separating them. Germline values: CDR1 SGDLS, CDR2 YYNGEE. This CDR3 has 15 residues. The CDR3 bases are TGTGCCAGCAGCCCAGAGGCACTAGAATCCTACGAGCAGTACTTC. Its protein is CASSPEALESYEQYF.

The chain is built from TRBV4-3 and TRBJ1-1; D is uncertain. CDR1 is LGHNA and CDR2 is YSLEER in the germline V gene. V dropped 0 bases and J dropped 5 bases, with 16 bases sitting between them. The CDR3 consists of 16 residues. The CDR3 DNA follows: TGCGCCAGCAGCCAAGAATTCGGACGCCTGCATACTGAAGCTTTCTTT. Translating gives CASSQEFGRLHTEAFF.

The gene calls are TRBV4-1 and TRBJ2-1; 7 nucleotides line up with TRBD2. CDR3 length equals 14 residues. The trim removed 4 bases at V and 8 bases at J, leaving 8 bases unmatched. Germline V lookup: CDR1 MGHRA, CDR2 YSYEKL. The CDR3 region has the DNA TGCGCCAGCAGCCGGATCAGGGAGGGAGATGAGCAGTTCTTC. Its protein product is CASSRIREGDEQFF.

The V call is TRBV27, the J call TRBJ2-7; TRBD2 matches 7 bases. V lost 5 bases to trimming and J lost 3 bases; unmatched junction nucleotides: 4. Germline CDR1 and CDR2: MNHEY and SMNVEV (reference sequence). This CDR3 is 13 amino acids long. The CDR3: CASSMTSSYEQYF. The CDR3, as DNA: TGTGCCAGCAGTATGACTAGCAGCTACGAGCAGTACTTC.

This chain links TRBV5-8 with TRBJ2-7; the D gene is possibly TRBD2 (5 bases). With 6 bases removed from V and 1 base from J, the gap between germline ends came to 11 bases. CDR1 and CDR2 (germline): SGHTS, YDEGEE. There are 13 residues in the CDR3. The CDR3 sequence is CASTSRGSYEQYF. In nucleotides, the CDR3 is TGTGCCAGCACCAGCCGGGGATCCTACGAGCAGTACTTC. Full variable domain (rest looked up from reference TRBV5-8 and TRBJ2-7): EAGVTQSPTHLIKTRGQQATLRCSPISGHTSVYWYQQALGLGLQFLLWYDEGEERNRGNFPPRFSGRQFPNYSSELNVNALELEDSALYLCASTSRGSYEQYFGPGTRLTVT.

The V and J genes are TRBV4-1 and TRBJ2-7, with D perhaps being TRBD1 or TRBD2 (5 bases each). CDR1 and CDR2 from the germline V gene are MGHRA and YSYEKL. Trimming took 3 bases from V and 1 from J, leaving 10 bases between them. The length of the CDR3 is 14 residues. Here the CDR3 DNA reads TGCGCCAGCAGCCACCGGGACGGTTCCTACGAGCAGTACTTC. It translates to CASSHRDGSYEQYF.

To note about this clone: Other DNA sequences from this sample encode an identical CDR3 as well. The chain uses TRBV4-3 and TRBJ1-2; a possible D gene is TRBD1 (6 bases). V was trimmed by 0 bases and J by 2 bases, leaving 13 bases between them. CDR1 is LGHNA and CDR2 is YSLEER in the germline V gene. The CDR3 consists of 16 residues. The chain's CDR3 is CASSQDRGGANYGYTF. The CDR3 bases are TGCGCCAGCAGCCAAGATCGGGGGGGGGCCAACTATGGCTACACCTTC.

This chain links TRBV9 with TRBJ1-2; 7 nucleotides match TRBD1. There are 16 residues in the CDR3. The germline CDR1 and CDR2 sequences are SGDLS and YYNGEE. V shed 0 bases and J 1 base; nucleotides not matched to a gene: 6. This chain's CDR3 is CASSVDLDRVNYGYTF. DNA of the CDR3: TGTGCCAGCAGCGTAGATCTCGACAGGGTTAACTATGGCTACACCTTC.

This rearrangement joins TRBV9 to TRBJ2-7; possibly TRBD1 for D (5 bases). Deletions cut 0 bases from V and 3 bases from J, with 13 bases between. CDR3 length equals 15 residues. The germline CDR1 and CDR2 sequences are SGDLS and YYNGEE. The CDR3 spells CASSVEGQDYYEQYF. For the CDR3, the DNA is TGTGCCAGCAGCGTAGAGGGGCAGGATTACTACGAGCAGTACTTC.

This sequence joins TRBV9 and TRBJ2-7, with D perhaps matching TRBD1 (5 bases). There are 14 residues in the CDR3. Germline V gene data show CDR1 as SGDLS and CDR2 as YYNGEE. Trimming cost V 3 bases and J 0 bases, with 10 bases left between them. CDR3 in DNA: TGTGCCAGCAGCGCTCAACAGGTCTCCTACGAGCAGTACTTC. Translating it yields CASSAQQVSYEQYF.

J is TRBJ1-5 and V is TRBV12-2; no DNA check was done on the table's D call, TRBD1. TRBV12-2 is tagged as a pseudogene. The length of the CDR3 is 14 residues. The CDR3 reads CASLGARGNQPQHF. In DNA form, the CDR3 reads TGTGCAAGTCTGGGGGCCCGGGGCAATCAGCCCCAGCATTTT.

The chain links TRBV27 to TRBJ2-5; 9 nucleotides agree with TRBD1. Germline V lookup: CDR1 MNHEY, CDR2 SMNVEV (reference sequence). This CDR3 is 13 amino acids long. J lost 5 bases, V lost 6 bases, and 4 bases had no gene match. The CDR3 nucleotides read TGTGCCAGCAGCCTACAGGGGGCTGAGACCCAGTACTTC. Its translation is CASSLQGAETQYF.

The genes are TRBV10-2 and TRBJ1-1; TRBD1 might be the D (5 bases). Trimming stripped 5 bases from V and 5 bases from J, with 15 bases between. The CDR3 spans 14 residues. The germline V gene encodes CDR1 WSHSY and CDR2 SAAADI. CDR3 loop: CASSLGRQRTEAFF. The DNA of the CDR3 is TGCGCCAGCAGTCTAGGACGACAGAGGACTGAAGCTTTCTTT.